One T cell receptor (beta chain) is described in this entry. Its matching antigen is unknown. What made the TCR beta cDNA was 5'RACE template switching with UMIs. TCRdb re-called the 5' RACE reads and shows each CDR3 protein once, DNA omitted. With 550,000 to 600,000 distinct CDR3 sequences in the sample, the ten largest clones hold approximately 3.6%. These data are taken from a study of T cells expressing NK-cell markers. Overall study: Each TCR beta repertoire originated in sorted T cells that were CD3+CD56+NKG2C+, CD3+CD56+NKG2C- or CD3+CD56-NKG2C+. Study-wide points: Whether expanded NKG2C-expressing T cell clones recognize HCMV is unknown.

The CDR3 is 15 residues long. Per the germline V gene, CDR1 is DFQATT and CDR2 is SNEGSKA (reference sequence). The chain recombines TRBV20-1 with TRBJ2-1; TCRdb calls TRBD2, which cannot be checked without DNA. Sequencing was done on a sample of blood T cells: a sorted CD56 or NKG2C T cell subset, CD4+ or CD8+ T cells, or bulk PBMC T cells (not recorded which). The sequence was obtained from a man younger than 35 in good health. CDR3 sequence reads: CSARAPGLAVYEQFF.